The T cell receptor beta chain under discussion was sequenced for a study of CD8 T cells in Susac syndrome. Study results and limitations: Individuals included in the TCR sequencing and HLA analysis were acknowledged by the study to be relatively few in number. Within total CD8+ repertoires, 15 to 20 Susac-specific public clones were found, and within CD8+ TEMRA repertoires, several.

Random hexamers primed reverse transcription of about 0.5 to 1 ug RNA. Using its own MiXCR run on the immunoSEQ multiplex PCR reads, TCRdb lists one record per CDR3 protein. The data hold 120,000 or so distinct CDR3 sequences, with over 90% observed a single time. Sequencing of TCR beta covered CD8+ and CD4+ T cells obtained from blood. Comment on this clonotype: Its cognate antigen is unknown.

Between the trimmed V and J ends, which lost 7 bases and 9 bases, there was a span of 15 bases. The CDR3 is 12 amino acids. CDR1 is MNHEY, CDR2 SMNVEV, per germline (reference sequence). This TCR was recovered from a human donor with Susac syndrome. This chain uses TRBV27 with TRBJ1-1; D may be TRBD1 (6 bases). Material for sequencing was CD8+ T cells from PBMCs. The CDR3 DNA sequence: TGTGCCAGCATCCCGCCGGGGGGGCAAGCTTTCTTT. It specifies CASIPPGGQAFF.